This passage covers 21 T cell receptor beta chains from one sample sequenced in a study of blood T cell repertoires in COVID-19. The method was immunoSEQ multiplex PCR; TCRdb's version includes in-frame clones alone and lacks a portion of them. Of about 80,000 clones listed, around 83% are singletons. The material sequenced was peripheral blood. Source of these receptors: a human donor in a cohort sampled during active COVID-19.

In its sample, this clone was seen a few times. The chain recombines TRBV27 with TRBJ2-2; 8 nucleotides match TRBD1. CDR3 length: 15 amino acids. Losses at the gene ends were 2 bases for V and 6 bases for J; bases not matched to a gene: 5. Germline V CDR1 and CDR2: MNHEY, SMNVEV (reference sequence). The CDR3 DNA follows: TGTGCCAGCAGTTTACGACAGGGGTCGGCCGGGGAGCTGTTTTTT. This sequence encodes CASSLRQGSAGELFF.

V usage is TRBV5-6 and J usage is TRBJ1-2, with TRBD1 matching 7 bases. V was clipped by 3 bases and J by 6 bases; unmatched bases: 14. Germline values: CDR1 SGHDT, CDR2 YYEEEE. This CDR3 has 16 residues. DNA for the CDR3: TGTGCCAGCAGCTGGACCACGGGACAGATCCTCAATGGCTACACCTTC. Amino acids: CASSWTTGQILNGYTF.

This clone has only a few counts. The gene calls are TRBV27 and TRBJ1-5, with TRBD1 matching 7 bases. This CDR3 is 15 amino acids long. Per germline, CDR1 MNHEY and CDR2 SMNVEV (reference sequence). V trimming: 9 bases; J trimming: 4 bases; junction bases outside the gene matches: 12. In DNA, the CDR3 is TGTGCCAGTCGTCCCCGGGACAGACCAAATCAGCCCCAGCATTTT. Its protein product is CASRPRDRPNQPQHF.

There are a few counts of this clone. The gene calls are TRBV9 and TRBJ1-2; TRBD1 might be the D (5 bases). The germline V gene encodes CDR1 SGDLS and CDR2 YYNGEE. This CDR3 has 15 amino acids. V lost 0 bases and J 4 bases, leaving 13 bases between the germline ends. CDR3 protein: CASSVVTARSYGYTF. DNA for the CDR3: TGTGCCAGCAGCGTAGTGACAGCCAGAAGCTATGGCTACACCTTC.

The chain combines TRBV5-4 with TRBJ2-1; 11 positions agree with TRBD2. This CDR3 contains 16 residues. V lost 4 bases and J lost 7; bases outside the gene matches: 10. In germline, CDR1 is SGHNT, CDR2 YYREEE (reference sequence). Here the CDR3 reads CASSPRPSGRSNEQFF. CDR3 sequence (DNA): TGTGCCAGCAGCCCAAGGCCTAGCGGGAGGTCAAATGAGCAGTTCTTC.

This clone was seen more than once but under ten times. The chain carries TRBV7-7 and TRBJ2-2; perhaps TRBD1 as D (5 bases). V dropped 5 bases and J dropped 5 bases, with 9 bases sitting between them. This CDR3 has 13 residues. CDR1 and CDR2 from the germline V gene are SSHAT and FNYEAQ (reference sequence). CDR3 sequence: CASSQTVTGELFF. CDR3 coding DNA: TGTGCCAGCAGCCAGACAGTGACCGGGGAGCTGTTTTTT.

CDR3 amino acids: CASSQSDRGNYGYTF. Here the CDR3 DNA reads TGCGCCAGCAGTCAATCGGACAGGGGAAACTATGGCTACACCTTC. This chain joins TRBV23-1 and TRBJ1-2; 9 bases agree with TRBD1. Being an ORF, TRBV23-1 has a function that is uncertain. This CDR3 region has 15 residues. V dropped 0 bases and J dropped 2; count of bases not matched to a gene: 1.

V and J are TRBV27 and TRBJ2-2; the match to TRBD2 covers 10 bases. The germline gives CDR1 MNHEY, CDR2 SMNVEV (reference sequence). The ends lost 6 bases at V and 3 bases at J; junction bases unmatched: 4. This CDR3 is built from 15 residues. CDR3 residues: CASSTAGGYTGELFF. Written as DNA, the CDR3 is TGTGCCAGCAGCACAGCGGGGGGGTACACCGGGGAGCTGTTTTTT.

The chain has TRBV18 and TRBJ2-5; 10 positions match TRBD1. The trim removed 5 bases at V and 5 bases at J, leaving 11 bases unmatched. Germline lookup yields CDR1 KGHSH and CDR2 LQKENI. This CDR3 has 16 residues. CDR3 coding DNA: TGTGCCAGCTCATCCCTCGGGACAGGGGCTGGGGAGACCCAGTACTTC. Translated, it gives CASSSLGTGAGETQYF.

V is TRBV6-5 and J is TRBJ1-2, with 8 positions matching TRBD1. V was clipped by 4 bases and J by 8 bases; unmatched bases: 9. CDR3 length: 14 amino acids. Germline V gene data show CDR1 as MNHEY and CDR2 as SVGAGI. CDR3 sequence: CASSSLTGEDGYTF. The CDR3 region has the DNA TGTGCCAGCAGTTCTTTGACAGGGGAAGACGGCTACACCTTC.

This clone was observed once. V usage is TRBV4-1 and J usage is TRBJ2-7; D possibly corresponds to TRBD2 (5 bases). Per germline, CDR1 MGHRA and CDR2 YSYEKL. This CDR3 region has 15 residues. Trimming took 2 bases from V and 2 from J, leaving 13 bases between them. CDR3 region: CASSQTEGRAYEQYF. CDR3 sequence (DNA): TGCGCCAGCAGCCAAACTGAGGGAAGAGCCTACGAGCAGTACTTC.

This chain links TRBV6-5 with TRBJ1-1; tentative D call: TRBD1 (6 bases). Trimming removed 7 bases at V and 11 bases at J, with 20 bases between. Germline V gene data show CDR1 as MNHEY and CDR2 as SVGAGI. This CDR3 contains 13 residues. CDR3 amino acids: CASTQSGAGVAFF. CDR3 DNA sequence: TGTGCCAGCACCCAGTCGGGGGCGGGGGTTGCTTTCTTT.

V is TRBV15 and J is TRBJ1-3; 8 bases are a match to TRBD1. This CDR3 contains 17 residues. V trimming: 1 base; J trimming: 1 base; junction bases outside the gene matches: 6. Looked up from germline, CDR1 is LNHNV and CDR2 is YYDKDF (reference sequence). The CDR3 nucleotides are TGTGCCACCAGCAGAGCGGACAGGGCCAGTTCTGGAAACACCATATATTTT. Translating gives CATSRADRASSGNTIYF.

The J gene is TRBJ2-1, the V gene TRBV6-1; 9 bases align to TRBD2. V was pared by 4 bases and J by 6 bases, with 10 bases of the junction left unmatched. The CDR3 runs 16 residues. Germline V CDR1 and CDR2: MNHNS, SASEGT. CDR3: CASSVREGPPLNEQFF. The CDR3 nucleotides read TGTGCCAGCAGTGTGCGGGAGGGCCCCCCCCTCAATGAGCAGTTCTTC.

The chain combines TRBV6-5 with TRBJ1-3; D gene ambiguous. V shed 3 bases and J shed 2 bases, with 14 bases lying between them. Germline V lookup: CDR1 MNHEY, CDR2 SVGAGI. The CDR3 extends over 16 amino acids. The chain's CDR3 is CASSYTTGNTGNTIYF. The CDR3 DNA is TGTGCCAGCAGTTATACGACGGGAAATACTGGAAACACCATATATTTT.

The chain uses TRBV29-1 and TRBJ1-6; 10 bases match TRBD1. This CDR3 comprises 13 residues. The trim removed 6 bases at V and 5 bases at J, leaving 1 base unmatched. Germline V CDR1 and CDR2: SQVTM, ANQGSEA. CDR3 DNA sequence: TGCAGCGTGGGGACAGGGGATAATTCACCCCTCCACTTT. This translates into CSVGTGDNSPLHF.

This clone appeared once. The rearrangement joins TRBV6-4 to TRBJ1-2, with 8 bases lining up with TRBD1. This CDR3 has 12 residues. Germline V gives CDR1 MRHNA, CDR2 SNTAGT. The J segment lost 6 bases and the V segment lost 10 bases, leaving 7 bases of the junction unmatched. CDR3 protein: CANQGARNGYTF. In DNA, the CDR3 is TGTGCCAACCAGGGGGCGCGGAATGGCTACACCTTC.

V gene TRBV2 combines with J gene TRBJ2-5; 8 bases are a match to TRBD2. The CDR3 spans 13 residues. Germline values: CDR1 SNHLY, CDR2 FYNNEI. V trimming: 6 bases; J trimming: 9 bases; junction bases outside the gene matches: 9. The CDR3: CASRGLGGVAQYF. CDR3 in DNA: TGTGCCAGCAGGGGACTAGGGGGTGTGGCCCAGTACTTC.

The sample holds a few counts of this clone. This sequence joins TRBV6-2 or TRBV6-3 and TRBJ2-5, with D maybe TRBD2 (6 bases). Germline CDR1 reads MNHEY; CDR2 reads SVGEGT. V was cut by 5 bases and J by 4 bases, with 14 bases left in between. The CDR3 covers 14 residues. The chain's CDR3 is CASSPGLRTETQYF. The CDR3 DNA is TGTGCCAGCAGTCCGGGACTGCGGACAGAGACCCAGTACTTC.

V is TRBV15 and J is TRBJ2-3; D is ambiguous. The CDR3 loop spans 16 amino acids. Germline V gene data show CDR1 as LNHNV and CDR2 as YYDKDF (reference sequence). Trimming took off 0 bases at V and 0 bases at J, with 10 bases between the two ends. CDR3 in amino acids: CATSRDFGVSTDTQYF. CDR3 nucleotide sequence: TGTGCCACCAGCAGAGATTTCGGTGTTAGCACAGATACGCAGTATTTT.

The rearrangement joins TRBV18 to TRBJ1-2, with D unclear. V was trimmed by 3 bases and J by 2 bases, leaving 7 bases between them. From germline, CDR1 is KGHSH and CDR2 LQKENI. The CDR3 extends over 13 amino acids. The CDR3 here is CASSPGRNYGYTF. CDR3 sequence (DNA): TGTGCCAGCTCACCTGGCAGGAACTATGGCTACACCTTC.